The 15 T cell receptor beta chains reported below all come from one sample, sequenced in a study of human T cells and chemical hapten exposure. RNA extraction used unfractionated whole blood as the source of total RNA. For the library, individual cDNA molecules each received unique molecular identifiers. MiXCR was run by TCRdb on the reads, yielding one entry per CDR3 protein. Here the sample spans 95,000 to 150,000 distinct CDR3 sequences, around 9% being singletons. Sequenced sample: whole blood. These receptors were collected from a human donor in good health. Some clones in this sample may be carry-over from other donors' samples.

This clonotype has at least ten counts. The chain joins TRBV7-9 to TRBJ1-5, with TRBD1 matching over 7 bases. Germline V gene sequence: CDR1 SEHNR, CDR2 FQNEAQ (reference sequence). The CDR3 runs 15 residues. The V and J ends lost 5 bases and 0 bases, in that order; junction bases with no gene match: 4. Here the CDR3 DNA reads TGTGCCAGCAGCCGGGACAGAACTAGCAATCAGCCCCAGCATTTT. This gives the protein CASSRDRTSNQPQHF.

The table lists this clonotype with a few counts. The chain joins TRBV25-1 to TRBJ2-7, with 9 bases that match TRBD1. The CDR3 spans 14 residues. V was pared by 6 bases and J by 5 bases, with 8 bases of the junction left unmatched. From germline, CDR1 is MGHDK and CDR2 SYGVNS. CDR3 sequence reads: CASRGTGRTDEQYF. DNA of the CDR3: TGTGCCAGCAGGGGGACAGGGAGGACTGACGAGCAGTACTTC.

This clonotype was seen at least ten times. This sequence joins TRBV4-1 and TRBJ2-1; TRBD1 might be the D (6 bases). Trimming took 4 bases from V and 4 from J, leaving 11 bases between them. There are 14 residues in the CDR3. The germline gives CDR1 MGHRA, CDR2 YSYEKL. The CDR3: CASSLRQDYNEQFF. Here the CDR3 DNA reads TGCGCCAGCAGCCTAAGACAGGATTACAATGAGCAGTTCTTC.

This clonotype was seen many times. The chain couples TRBV6-5 to TRBJ1-1; TRBD1 matches at 8 bases. Germline CDR1 and CDR2: MNHEY and SVGAGI. The V and J ends lost 6 bases and 6 bases, in that order; junction bases with no gene match: 6. This CDR3 is built from 13 residues. The CDR3 here is CASRAGQGAEAFF. CDR3 DNA: TGTGCCAGCAGAGCCGGACAGGGCGCTGAAGCTTTCTTT.

This clonotype was picked up a small number of times. This chain joins TRBV10-3 and TRBJ1-2; D is uncertain. Germline lookup yields CDR1 ENHRY and CDR2 SYGVKD. This CDR3 spans 14 amino acids. V dropped 0 bases and J dropped 4 bases, with 9 bases sitting between them. The DNA for the CDR3 is TGTGCCATCAGTGAGTCGGGAGGAATCTATGGCTACACCTTC. Its protein is CAISESGGIYGYTF.

The V call is TRBV3-1, the J call TRBJ2-7; D is possibly TRBD1 (6 bases). The V and J ends lost 5 bases and 8 bases respectively, with 16 bases between them. The CDR3 consists of 13 residues. Germline values: CDR1 LGHDT, CDR2 YNNKEL (reference sequence). Here the CDR3 reads CASSEVLQGQQYF. The CDR3 DNA follows: TGTGCCAGCAGCGAAGTCCTTCAGGGGCAGCAGTACTTC.

The chain combines TRBV11-1 with TRBJ2-3; D remains unclear. Germline CDR1 SGHAT, CDR2 FQDESV (reference sequence). The CDR3 is made up of 15 amino acids. V dropped 2 bases and J dropped 1 base, with 10 bases sitting between them. The CDR3 protein is CASSLRADGTDTQYF. CDR3 coding DNA: TGTGCCAGCAGCTTAAGGGCCGACGGCACAGATACGCAGTATTTT.

This clonotype appeared a few times. The chain couples TRBV20-1 to TRBJ2-7, with 11 bases identical to TRBD2. J gave up 3 bases and V 4 bases, and 11 bases lay outside the gene matches. CDR1 is DFQATT, CDR2 SNEGSKA, per germline (reference sequence). The CDR3 consists of 16 residues. CDR3 nucleotide sequence: TGCAGTGCTATTCCCGGGACTAGCGGTCCTTTCTACGAGCAGTACTTC. Amino acids: CSAIPGTSGPFYEQYF.

This clonotype was observed a few times. V usage is TRBV4-3 and J usage is TRBJ2-1; the match to TRBD2 covers 11 bases. V dropped 0 bases and J dropped 4; count of bases not matched to a gene: 2. Germline lookup yields CDR1 LGHNA and CDR2 YSLEER. This CDR3 is 16 amino acids long. The CDR3 nucleotides read TGCGCCAGCAGCCAAGAAACTAGCGGGGGTTACAATGAGCAGTTCTTC. Encoded protein: CASSQETSGGYNEQFF.

In DNA form, the CDR3 reads TGTGCCAGCAGTGACTCGACTGGTAGCGGGATGGTCTACGAGCAGTACTTC. This gives the protein CASSDSTGSGMVYEQYF. The chain couples TRBV6-4 to TRBJ2-7; 8 bases agree with TRBD2. The CDR3 contains 17 residues. From germline, CDR1 is MRHNA and CDR2 SNTAGT. The junction had 10 bases not matched to a gene; V was cut back by 0 bases and J by 3 bases.

The chain is built from TRBV10-3 and TRBJ1-2; 7 bases align to TRBD1. The CDR3 runs to 14 residues. J lost 8 bases, V lost 3 bases, and 9 bases had no gene match. The germline V gene has CDR1 ENHRY and CDR2 SYGVKD. The CDR3 loop reads CAISETDREWGYTF. The DNA of the CDR3 is TGTGCCATCAGTGAAACCGACAGGGAGTGGGGCTACACCTTC.

This clonotype came up many times. V usage is TRBV15 and J usage is TRBJ2-7, with D unresolved. Deletions cut 0 bases from V and 2 bases from J, with 5 bases between. There are 13 residues in the CDR3. Germline loops: CDR1 LNHNV, CDR2 YYDKDF (reference sequence). The CDR3 DNA follows: TGTGCCACCAGCAGAGATGTCCCCTACGAGCAGTACTTC. It yields the protein CATSRDVPYEQYF.

In nucleotides, the CDR3 is TGTGCCAGCAGCCAACCAGCGGGGTCCCAAGAGACCCAGTACTTC. As protein: CASSQPAGSQETQYF. The V call is TRBV7-9, the J call TRBJ2-5; 7 bases align to TRBD2. The CDR3 has 15 amino acids. Germline V gives CDR1 SEHNR, CDR2 FQNEAQ (reference sequence). V shed 5 bases and J 1 base; nucleotides not matched to a gene: 7.

This clonotype was detected many times. The genes are TRBV12-3 or TRBV12-4 and TRBJ2-1, with 10 bases aligning to TRBD2. This CDR3 is 16 amino acids long. V lost 5 bases, J lost 5 bases, and 9 bases stayed unmatched. CDR3 DNA: TGTGCCAGCAGTCCCTTACTAGCGGGAACGGACAATGAGCAGTTCTTC. Residues: CASSPLLAGTDNEQFF.

The gene calls are TRBV18 and TRBJ1-1; the match to TRBD1 covers 8 bases. The V segment lost 5 bases and the J segment 7 bases; nucleotides outside the gene matches: 6. This CDR3 region has 13 residues. Per the germline V gene, CDR1 is KGHSH and CDR2 is LQKENI. The CDR3 nucleotides are TGTGCCAGCTCAGCTCAGGGGGCTAGTGAAGCTTTCTTT. It is translated as CASSAQGASEAFF. Based on the CDR3 plus reference TRBV18 and TRBJ1-1, the full variable domain is NAGVMQNPRHLVRRRGQEARLRCSPMKGHSHVYWYRQLPEEGLKFMVYLQKENIIDESGMPKERFSAEFPKEGPSILRIQQVVRGDSAAYFCASSAQGASEAFFGQGTRLTVV.